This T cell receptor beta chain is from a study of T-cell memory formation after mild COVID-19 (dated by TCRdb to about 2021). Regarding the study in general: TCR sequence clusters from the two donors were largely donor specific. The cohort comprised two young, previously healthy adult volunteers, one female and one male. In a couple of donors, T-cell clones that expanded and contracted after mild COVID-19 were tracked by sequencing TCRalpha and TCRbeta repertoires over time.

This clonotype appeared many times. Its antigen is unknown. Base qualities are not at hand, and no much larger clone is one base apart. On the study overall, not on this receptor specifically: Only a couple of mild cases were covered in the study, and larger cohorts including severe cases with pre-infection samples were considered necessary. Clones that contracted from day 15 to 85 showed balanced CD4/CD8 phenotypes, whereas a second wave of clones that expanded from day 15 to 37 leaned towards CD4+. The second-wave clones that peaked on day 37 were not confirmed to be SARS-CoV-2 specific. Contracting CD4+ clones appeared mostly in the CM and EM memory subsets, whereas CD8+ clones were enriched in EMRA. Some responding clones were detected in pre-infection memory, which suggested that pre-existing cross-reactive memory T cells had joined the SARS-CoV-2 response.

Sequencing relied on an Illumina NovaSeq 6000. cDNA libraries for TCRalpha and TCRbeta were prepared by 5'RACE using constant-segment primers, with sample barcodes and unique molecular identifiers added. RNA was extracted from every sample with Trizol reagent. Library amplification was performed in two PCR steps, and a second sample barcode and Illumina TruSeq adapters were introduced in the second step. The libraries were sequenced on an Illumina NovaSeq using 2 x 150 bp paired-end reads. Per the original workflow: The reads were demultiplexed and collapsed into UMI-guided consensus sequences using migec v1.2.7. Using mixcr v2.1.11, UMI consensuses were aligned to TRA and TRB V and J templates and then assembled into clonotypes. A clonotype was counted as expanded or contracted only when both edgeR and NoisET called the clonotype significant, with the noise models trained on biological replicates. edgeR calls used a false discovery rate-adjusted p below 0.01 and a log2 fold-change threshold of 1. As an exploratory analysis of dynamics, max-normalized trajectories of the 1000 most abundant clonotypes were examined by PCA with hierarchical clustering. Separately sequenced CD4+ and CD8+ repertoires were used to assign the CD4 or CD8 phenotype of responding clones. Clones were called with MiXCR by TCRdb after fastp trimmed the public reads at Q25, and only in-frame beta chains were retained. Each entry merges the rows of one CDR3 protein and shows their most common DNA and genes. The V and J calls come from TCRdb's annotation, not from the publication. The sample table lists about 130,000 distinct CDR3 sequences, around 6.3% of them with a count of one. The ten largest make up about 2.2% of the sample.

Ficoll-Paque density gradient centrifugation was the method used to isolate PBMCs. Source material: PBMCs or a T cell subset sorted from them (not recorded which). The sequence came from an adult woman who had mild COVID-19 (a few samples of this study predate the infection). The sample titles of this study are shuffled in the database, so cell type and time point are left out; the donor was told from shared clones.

For the CDR3, the sequence is CASSLGLGWDTQYF. The DNA sequence follows: TGTGCCAGCAGCTTAGGCTTGGGGTGGGATACGCAGTATTTT. The chain is encoded by TRBV7-2 joined to TRBJ2-3, with the D segment identity uncertain. Taken from cysteine to phenylalanine, the CDR3 has 14 residues. CDR3 DNA only is kept here, 42 bases in frame from base 1. Cut back by 1 base and 6 bases, the V and J ends lie 11 bases apart. CDR1 and CDR2 are read off the germline V gene as SGHTA and FQGNSA. Extended through the reference TRBV7-2 and TRBJ2-3 proteins, this CDR3 yields the full variable domain: GAGVSQSPSNKVTEKGKDVELRCDPISGHTALYWYRQSLGQGLEFLIYFQGNSAPDKSGLPSDRFSAERTGGSVSTLTIQRTQQEDSAVYLCASSLGLGWDTQYFGPGTRLTVL.